This T cell receptor beta chain is drawn from a study of T cells of healthy individuals. CDR1 is SNHLY and CDR2 is FYNNEI in the germline V gene. The CDR3 spans 13 residues. Trimming removed 9 bases from V and 2 bases from J, with 14 bases in between. This clonotype was counted between two and nine times. Using its own MiXCR run on the 5' RACE reads, TCRdb lists one record per CDR3 protein. Of about 63,000 distinct CDR3 sequences listed, around 15% are singletons. The V and J genes are TRBV2 and TRBJ2-7; D unclear. The origin of this receptor is a human donor in good health. CDR3 residues: CASWATGTYEQYF. The CDR3, as DNA: TGTGCCAGTTGGGCTACGGGTACCTACGAGCAGTACTTC.